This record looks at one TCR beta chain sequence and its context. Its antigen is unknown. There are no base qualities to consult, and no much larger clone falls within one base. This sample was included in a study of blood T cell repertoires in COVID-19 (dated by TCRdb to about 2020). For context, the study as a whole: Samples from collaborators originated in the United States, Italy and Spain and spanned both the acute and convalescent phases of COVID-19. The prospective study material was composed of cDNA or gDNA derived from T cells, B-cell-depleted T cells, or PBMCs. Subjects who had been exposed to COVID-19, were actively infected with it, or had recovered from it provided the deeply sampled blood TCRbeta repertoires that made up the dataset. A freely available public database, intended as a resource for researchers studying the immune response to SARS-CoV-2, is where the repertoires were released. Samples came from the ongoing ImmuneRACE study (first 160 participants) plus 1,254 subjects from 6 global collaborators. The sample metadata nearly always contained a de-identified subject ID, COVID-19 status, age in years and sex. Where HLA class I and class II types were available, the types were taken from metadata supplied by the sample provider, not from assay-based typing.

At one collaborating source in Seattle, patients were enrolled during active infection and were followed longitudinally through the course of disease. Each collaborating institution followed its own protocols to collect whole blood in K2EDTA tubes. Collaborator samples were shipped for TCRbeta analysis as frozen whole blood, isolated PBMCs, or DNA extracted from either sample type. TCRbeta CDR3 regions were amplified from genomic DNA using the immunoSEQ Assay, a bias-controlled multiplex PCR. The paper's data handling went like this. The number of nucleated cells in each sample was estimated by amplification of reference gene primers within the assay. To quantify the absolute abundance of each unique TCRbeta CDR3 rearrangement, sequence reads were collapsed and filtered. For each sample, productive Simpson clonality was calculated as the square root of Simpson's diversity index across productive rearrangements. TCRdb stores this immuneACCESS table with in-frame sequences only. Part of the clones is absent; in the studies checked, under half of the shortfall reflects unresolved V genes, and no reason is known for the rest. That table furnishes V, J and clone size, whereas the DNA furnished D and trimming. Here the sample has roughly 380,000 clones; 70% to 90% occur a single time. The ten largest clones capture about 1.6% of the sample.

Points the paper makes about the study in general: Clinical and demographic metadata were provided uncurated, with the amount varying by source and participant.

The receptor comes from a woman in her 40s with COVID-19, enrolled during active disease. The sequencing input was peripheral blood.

The CDR3 corresponds to CASSVSPDSYNEQFF. The DNA sequence follows: TGTGCCAGCAGCGTAAGCCCGGACAGTTACAATGAGCAGTTCTTC. The chain was built from TRBV9 and TRBJ2-1, with TRBD1 perhaps the D gene, on 6 matching bases. Trimming removed 1 base from V and 4 bases from J, leaving 12 bases between the germline ends. The CDR1 and CDR2 encoded by the germline V gene are SGDLS and YYNGEE. The CDR3, from cysteine to phenylalanine, totals 15 residues. Just the 45-base CDR3 DNA is kept, in frame starting at base 1.